These T cell receptor beta chains were read from a single sample in a study of PD-L1 blockade in urothelial cancer. Profiled with immunoSEQ multiplex PCR; TCRdb holds only in-frame clones, not every one. The repertoire includes about 82,000 clones, 87% of them detected once, and roughly 5.7% sits in the top ten. Sequences were derived from PBMCs, sampled around atezolizumab (anti-PD-L1) treatment. These receptors all stem from a woman in her 70s with urothelial cancer. The CDR3 runs from the conserved cysteine through the conserved F or W. The D gene is left open where the match is weak. Clone size is not always given. Where it is, it says once, few, many or a class for expanded clones.

-	TRBV30	few	TRBJ2-7	TGTGCCTGGAGTGTACGTGGGCCCCCGACGATCTACGAGCAGTACTTC	CAWSVRGPPTIYEQYF
-	TRBV4-2	-	TRBJ2-5	TGTGCCAGCAGCCAAGCTGACTTCGGAGGAGAGACCCAGTACTTC	CASSQADFGGETQYF
TRBD2	TRBV7-2	-	TRBJ2-7	TGTGCCAGCAGCTTAGTTGGCGGGGGAGACTACGAGCAGTACTTC	CASSLVGGGDYEQYF
-	TRBV6-1	-	TRBJ2-3	TGTGCCAGCAGTGAAACGGGGGTCACAGATACGCAGTATTTT	CASSETGVTDTQYF
-	TRBV4-1	-	TRBJ1-1	TGCGCCAGCAGCCATATTAAGACGGGCAACAGGGAAGGGACTGAAGCTTTCTTT	CASSHIKTGNREGTEAFF
TRBD1	TRBV6-6	-	TRBJ1-4	TGTGCCAGCAGTTACCGGGACAGGGTTGAAAAACTGTTTTTT	CASSYRDRVEKLFF
TRBD1	TRBV28	-	TRBJ1-1	TGTGCCAGCAGTCCAAGGACAGGGAAGGGTAGCACTGAAGCTTTCTTT	CASSPRTGKGSTEAFF
TRBD1	TRBV7-9	-	TRBJ1-4	TGTGCCAGCAGCACTGACAGGGGCTATAATGAAAAACTGTTTTTT	CASSTDRGYNEKLFF
-	TRBV5-4	once	TRBJ2-1	TGTGCCAGCAGCTTGGACTACGGTGGGGAGCAGTTCTTC	CASSLDYGGEQFF
-	TRBV2	-	TRBJ1-5	TGTGCCAGCAGTGGACAGTTGGGAAATCAGCCCCAGCATTTT	CASSGQLGNQPQHF
TRBD2	TRBV5-1	once	TRBJ2-3	TGCGCCAGCAGCTTGGGTTTCTCCGGGACTAGCGGCACAGATACGCAGTATTTT	CASSLGFSGTSGTDTQYF
TRBD2	TRBV5-4	-	TRBJ2-5	TGTGCCAGCAGCTTGGCGGGAGCGGGGGAGACCCAGTACTTC	CASSLAGAGETQYF
-	TRBV6-1	-	TRBJ2-7	TGTGCCAGCAGCCCCGTGGCAGCCTACGAGCAGTACTTC	CASSPVAAYEQYF
TRBD1	TRBV30	-	TRBJ1-5	TGTGCCTGGTCACAGGGGTTCGGCCAGCCCCAGCATTTT	CAWSQGFGQPQHF
-	TRBV7-8	once	TRBJ1-3	TGTGCCAGCAGCTTAACCCAACTCTCGGCGGCCTTCTCTGGAAACACCATATATTTT	CASSLTQLSAAFSGNTIYF
-	TRBV5-1	-	TRBJ1-1	TGCGCCAGCAGCTTGATGGGGGAGGGGCCGGGGACTGAAGCTTTCTTT	CASSLMGEGPGTEAFF
-	TRBV6-5	few	TRBJ1-2	TGTGCCAGCAGTTACTCTTTCGACTATGGCTACACCTTC	CASSYSFDYGYTF